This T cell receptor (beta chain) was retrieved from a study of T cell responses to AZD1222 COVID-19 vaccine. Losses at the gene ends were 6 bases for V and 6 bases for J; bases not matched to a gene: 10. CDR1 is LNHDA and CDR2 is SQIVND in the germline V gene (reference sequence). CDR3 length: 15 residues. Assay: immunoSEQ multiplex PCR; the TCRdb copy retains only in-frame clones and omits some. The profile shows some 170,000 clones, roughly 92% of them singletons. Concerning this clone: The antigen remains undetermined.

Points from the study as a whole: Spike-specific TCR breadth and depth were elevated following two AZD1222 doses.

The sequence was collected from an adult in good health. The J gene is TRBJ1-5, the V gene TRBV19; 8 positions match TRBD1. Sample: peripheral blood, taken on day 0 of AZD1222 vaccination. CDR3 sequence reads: CASSPGTGGGQPQHF. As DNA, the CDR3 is TGTGCCAGTAGCCCAGGAACAGGGGGAGGTCAGCCCCAGCATTTT. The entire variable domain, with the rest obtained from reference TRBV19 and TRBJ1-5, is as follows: DGGITQSPKYLFRKEGQNVTLSCEQNLNHDAMYWYRQDPGQGLRLIYYSQIVNDFQKGDIAEGYSVSREKKESFPLTVTSAQKNPTAFYLCASSPGTGGGQPQHFGDGTRLSIL.